The TCR beta chain described here comes from a study of Tregs in tolerant kidney transplant recipients. The assay was immunoSEQ multiplex PCR, and TCRdb's table has in-frame clones only and misses some. The data contain more than 90,000 clones, roughly 93% of them singletons. Recipients received nonmyeloablative bone marrow transplants from related graft donors, with transient mixed chimerism. Thawed PBMCs were FACS-sorted into unstimulated CD4+CD25+CD127- regulatory T cells, CD4+CD25- non-regulatory cells, CD4 and CD8 cells. Germline CDR1 is KGHSH and CDR2 is LQKENI. This CDR3 contains 16 residues. Deletions cut 2 bases from V and 5 bases from J, with 19 bases between.

This TCR was recovered from a human patient who received a combined kidney and bone marrow transplant. The graft donor may have contributed some T cells. The chain is built from TRBV18 and TRBJ2-7; tentative D call: TRBD1 (6 bases). Sequenced here: CD4+ T cells from blood (PBMCs), sampled 12 months after the transplant. The CDR3 DNA is TGTGCCAGCTCACCAACGTTCAGCCAGGGGAAGGACGAGCAGTACTTC. As protein: CASSPTFSQGKDEQYF.